This T cell receptor beta chain derives from a study of CD8 T cells in Susac syndrome. Random-hexamer reverse transcription was applied to roughly 0.45 to 1 ug RNA. An immunoSEQ multiplex PCR generated amplified TCR beta CDR3 products spanning 54 Vbeta and 13 Jbeta. From the immunoSEQ multiplex PCR reads, TCRdb called clonotypes with MiXCR, one entry per CDR3 protein. Of around 46,000 distinct CDR3 sequences in the sample, 92% are singletons; the top ten hold roughly 0.4%. Healthy donors, matched for age and sex, constituted the control group. Negative isolation was used for CD8+ and CD4+ T cells, and FACS enrichment was applied to TEMRA cells. This clonotype was counted only a few times. The receptor's source is a human donor in good health. The specimen sequenced was CD8+ T cells from PBMCs.

The CDR3 is CASSSVLGAGEQYF. CDR3 nucleotides: TGTGCCAGCAGCTCCGTTTTAGGGGCGGGAGAGCAGTACTTC. V and J are TRBV7-9 and TRBJ2-7, with a tentative D call TRBD2 (6 bases). The germline V and J ends were trimmed by 4 bases and 7 bases, with 17 bases remaining between them. The CDR3 loop spans 14 amino acids. Germline CDR1 is SEHNR and CDR2 is FQNEAQ (reference sequence).